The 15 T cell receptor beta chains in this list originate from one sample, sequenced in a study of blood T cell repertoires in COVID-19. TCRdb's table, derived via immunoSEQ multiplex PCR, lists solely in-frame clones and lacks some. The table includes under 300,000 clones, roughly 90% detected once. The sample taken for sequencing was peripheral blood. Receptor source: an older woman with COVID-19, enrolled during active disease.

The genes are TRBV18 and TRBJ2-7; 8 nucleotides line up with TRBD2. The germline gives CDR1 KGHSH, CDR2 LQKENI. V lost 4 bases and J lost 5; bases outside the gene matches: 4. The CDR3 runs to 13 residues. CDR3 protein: CASSQAGVHEQYF. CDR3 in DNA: TGTGCCAGCTCACAAGCGGGGGTTCACGAGCAGTACTTC.

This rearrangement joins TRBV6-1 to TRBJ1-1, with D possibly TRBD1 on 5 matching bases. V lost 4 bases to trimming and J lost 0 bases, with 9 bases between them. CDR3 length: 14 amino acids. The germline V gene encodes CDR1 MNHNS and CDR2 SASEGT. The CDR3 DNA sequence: TGTGCCAGCAGTGCTCGACAGATGAACACTGAAGCTTTCTTT. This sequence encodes CASSARQMNTEAFF.

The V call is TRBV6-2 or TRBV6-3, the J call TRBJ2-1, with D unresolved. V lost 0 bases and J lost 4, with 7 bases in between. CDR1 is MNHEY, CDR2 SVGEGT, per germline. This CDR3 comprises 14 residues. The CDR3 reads CASSYSGLYNEQFF. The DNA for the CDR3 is TGTGCCAGCAGTTACTCGGGCTTATACAATGAGCAGTTCTTC.

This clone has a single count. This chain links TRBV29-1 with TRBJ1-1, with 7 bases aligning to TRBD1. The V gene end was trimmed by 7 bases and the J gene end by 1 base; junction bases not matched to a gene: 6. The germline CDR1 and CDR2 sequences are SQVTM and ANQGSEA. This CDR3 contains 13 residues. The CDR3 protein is CSAHRGGNTEAFF. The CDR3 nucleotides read TGCAGCGCTCACAGGGGAGGGAACACTGAAGCTTTCTTT.

CDR3 sequence reads: CASVLSLQGGANSPLHF. CDR3 in DNA: TGTGCTAGTGTCCTATCACTACAGGGGGGGGCTAATTCACCCCTCCACTTT. This chain uses TRBV12-5 with TRBJ1-6; 8 bases agree with TRBD1. Looked up from germline, CDR1 is LGHNT and CDR2 is FRNRAP. V dropped 7 bases and J dropped 6; count of bases not matched to a gene: 14. CDR3 length: 17 amino acids.

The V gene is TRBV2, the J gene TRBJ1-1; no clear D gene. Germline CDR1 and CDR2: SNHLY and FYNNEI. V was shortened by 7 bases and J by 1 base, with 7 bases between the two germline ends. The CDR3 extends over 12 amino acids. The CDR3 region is CASNRRNTEAFF. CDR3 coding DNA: TGTGCCAGCAACCGTAGGAACACTGAAGCTTTCTTT.

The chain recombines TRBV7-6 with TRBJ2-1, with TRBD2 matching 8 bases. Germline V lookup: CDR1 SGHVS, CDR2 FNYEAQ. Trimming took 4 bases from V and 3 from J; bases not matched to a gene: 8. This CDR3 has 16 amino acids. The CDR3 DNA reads TGTGCCAGCAGCTCCCCCACGGGGGGGTACTACAATGAGCAGTTCTTC. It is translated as CASSSPTGGYYNEQFF.

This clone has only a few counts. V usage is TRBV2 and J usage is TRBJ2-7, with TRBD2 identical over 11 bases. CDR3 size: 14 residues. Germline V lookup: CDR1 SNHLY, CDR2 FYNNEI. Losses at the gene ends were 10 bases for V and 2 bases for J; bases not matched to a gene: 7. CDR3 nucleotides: TGTGCCACCATTCTTAGCGGGGGGGCCTACGAGCAGTACTTC. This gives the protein CATILSGGAYEQYF.

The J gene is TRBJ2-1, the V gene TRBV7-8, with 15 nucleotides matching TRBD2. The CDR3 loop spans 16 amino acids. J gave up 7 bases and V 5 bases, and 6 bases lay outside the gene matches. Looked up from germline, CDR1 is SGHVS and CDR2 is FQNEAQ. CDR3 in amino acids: CASSRGLAGGQNEQFF. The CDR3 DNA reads TGTGCCAGCAGCCGGGGACTAGCGGGGGGCCAGAATGAGCAGTTCTTC.

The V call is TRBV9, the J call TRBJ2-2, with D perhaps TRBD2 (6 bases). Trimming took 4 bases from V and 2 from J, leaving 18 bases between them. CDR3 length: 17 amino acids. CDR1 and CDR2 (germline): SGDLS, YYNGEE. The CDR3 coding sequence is TGTGCCAGCAGCCCCCGGGGGAGTCACTTAAACACCGGGGAGCTGTTTTTT. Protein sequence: CASSPRGSHLNTGELFF.

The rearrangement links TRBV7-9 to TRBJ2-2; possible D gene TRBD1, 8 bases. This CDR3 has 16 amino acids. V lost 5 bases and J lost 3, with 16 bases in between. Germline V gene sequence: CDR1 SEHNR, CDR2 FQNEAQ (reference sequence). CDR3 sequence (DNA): TGTGCCAGCAGCCGCAACAGGGGGGGCGACACCGGGGAGCTGTTTTTT. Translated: CASSRNRGGDTGELFF.

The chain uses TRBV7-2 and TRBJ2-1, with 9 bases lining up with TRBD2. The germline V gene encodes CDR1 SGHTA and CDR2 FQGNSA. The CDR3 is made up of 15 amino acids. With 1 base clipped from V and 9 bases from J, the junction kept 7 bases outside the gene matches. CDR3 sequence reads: CASSLVGGGVSEQFF. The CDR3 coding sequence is TGTGCCAGCAGCTTAGTGGGCGGGGGGGTCTCTGAGCAGTTCTTC.

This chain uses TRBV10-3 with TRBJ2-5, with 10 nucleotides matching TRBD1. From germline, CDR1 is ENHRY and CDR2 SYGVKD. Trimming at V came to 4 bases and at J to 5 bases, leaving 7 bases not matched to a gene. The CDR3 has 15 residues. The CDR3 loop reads CAISGSGQGLETQYF. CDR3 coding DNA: TGTGCCATCAGTGGCTCGGGACAGGGGCTTGAGACCCAGTACTTC.

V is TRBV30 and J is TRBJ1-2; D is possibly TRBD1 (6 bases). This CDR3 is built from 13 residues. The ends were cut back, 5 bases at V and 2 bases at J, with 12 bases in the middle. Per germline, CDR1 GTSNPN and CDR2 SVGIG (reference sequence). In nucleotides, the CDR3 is TGTGCCTGGGCGCGGACAGACAACTATGGCTACACCTTC. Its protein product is CAWARTDNYGYTF.

The CDR3 loop is CASSPYAETQYF. For the CDR3, the DNA is TGTGCCAGCTCACCCTACGCTGAGACCCAGTACTTC. V is TRBV18 and J is TRBJ2-5; D gene unclear. Germline V gives CDR1 KGHSH, CDR2 LQKENI. This CDR3 contains 12 residues. V shed 3 bases and J shed 5 bases, with 7 bases lying between them.